This record concerns one T cell receptor (beta chain) sequence. These data belong to a study of blood T cell repertoires in COVID-19. The data were produced by immunoSEQ multiplex PCR, yet TCRdb's version contains in-frame clones alone and is incomplete. This sample has about 220,000 clones, with roughly 84% found just once. Trimming removed 3 bases from V and 3 bases from J; junction bases left unmatched: 6. This CDR3 contains 15 residues. Germline V lookup: CDR1 LGHDT, CDR2 YNNKEL (reference sequence). This chain uses TRBV3-1 (or the pseudogene TRBV3-2) with TRBJ2-5, with TRBD2 matching over 8 bases. Sequencing input: peripheral blood. This TCR was sampled from a man aged 45-60 years with active or convalescent COVID-19. Written as DNA, the CDR3 is TGTGCCAGCAGCCACTCTCCGGGACTAGAAGAGACCCAGTACTTC. It specifies CASSHSPGLEETQYF.